This T cell receptor beta chain was recorded in a study of blood T cell repertoires in COVID-19 (dated by TCRdb to 2018 to 2021). In terms of the full investigation: Samples covering the acute and convalescent phases of COVID-19 were provided by collaborators in the United States, Italy and Spain. The dataset comprised deeply sampled blood TCRbeta repertoires from subjects exposed to, actively infected with, or recovered from COVID-19. The repertoires were released in a freely available public database meant as a resource for research on the immune response to SARS-CoV-2. HLA class I and class II types, where available, came from metadata supplied by the sample provider rather than from assay-based typing. The sample metadata nearly always contained a de-identified subject ID, COVID-19 status, age in years and sex. The prospective study material was composed of cDNA or gDNA derived from T cells, B-cell-depleted T cells, or PBMCs. The samples were drawn from two sources: the first 160 participants of the ongoing ImmuneRACE study, and 1,254 subjects contributed by 6 global collaborators.

What the study reported, not specific to this receptor: How much clinical and demographic metadata was included differed by source and by participant, and the metadata was provided uncurated.

For CDR1 and CDR2, the germline V gene lists SNHLY and FYNNEI. CDR3 length: 15 amino acids, cysteine to phenylalanine. Solely the CDR3 DNA is kept, with 45 bases framed from the first base. Unmatched junction bases come to 3, with V trimmed by 6 bases and J by 0 bases. Collaborating institutions collected whole blood in K2EDTA tubes following their own protocols. Collaborator samples were shipped for TCRbeta analysis as frozen whole blood, isolated PBMCs, or DNA extracted from either sample type. TCRbeta CDR3 regions were amplified from genomic DNA by means of the immunoSEQ Assay, a bias-controlled multiplex PCR. Regarding the original processing steps: The number of nucleated cells in each sample was estimated from the amplification of reference gene primers within the assay. Sequence reads were collapsed and filtered to measure the absolute abundance of every unique TCRbeta CDR3 rearrangement. For each sample, productive Simpson clonality was calculated as the square root of Simpson's diversity index across productive rearrangements. TCRdb re-hosts the immuneACCESS table, in-frame sequences only. Its copies lack some clones; in the studies checked, an unresolved V gene accounts for under half of them, and the cause for the rest is not known. The V and J calls and clone size were taken over from that table, and D and trimming were inferred from the DNA. The sample records around 190,000 clones, 65% to 90% of which are singletons. Together, the top ten hold approximately 13% of the sample.

Comments on this clone: Its antigen is still unknown. The sample holds no much larger clone one base away, and base qualities are not on file.

The sequence derives from a human donor in a cohort sampled during active COVID-19. The chain is assembled from TRBV2 and TRBJ2-3; TRBD2 agrees with 10 junctional bases. The specimen sequenced was peripheral blood. The CDR3 region has the sequence CASRASGSSTDTQYF. The nucleotide sequence is TGTGCCAGCAGGGCTAGCGGGAGTAGCACAGATACGCAGTATTTT.